What follows is one T cell receptor (beta chain) and its context. The data are from a study of blood T cell repertoires in COVID-19. The repertoire was sequenced with immunoSEQ multiplex PCR; TCRdb's copy has only in-frame clones and lacks some. The profile shows tens of thousands of clones, around 86% of them singletons. This CDR3 comprises 16 residues. The V gene end was trimmed by 1 base and the J gene end by 4 bases; junction bases not matched to a gene: 9. In germline, CDR1 is MGHRA, CDR2 YSYEKL. This receptor was obtained from a middle-aged man with acute or convalescent COVID-19. The chain carries TRBV4-1 and TRBJ2-5; 7 bases match TRBD2. Sequenced: peripheral blood. CDR3 sequence: CASSQAPTSARETQYF. The CDR3 nucleotides read TGCGCCAGCAGCCAAGCACCCACTAGCGCTCGAGAGACCCAGTACTTC.